This T cell receptor beta chain was identified during a study of cytomegalovirus exposure and HLA in healthy donors. PCR was performed using 60 Vbeta and 13 Jbeta primers. Clones were sequenced by immunoSEQ multiplex PCR, and TCRdb holds only the in-frame ones, with some missing. The sample holds 95,000 to 150,000 clones; 81% are singletons and the top ten take roughly 2.2%. This CDR3 contains 16 residues. V was pared by 0 bases and J by 4 bases, with 6 bases of the junction left unmatched. From germline, CDR1 is SGHRS and CDR2 YFSETQ. Material for sequencing was PBMCs. This receptor was obtained from a woman aged 40 to 50 in good health and CMV-seronegative. The chain couples TRBV5-1 to TRBJ2-3; 9 bases are a match to TRBD2. The CDR3 DNA reads as TGCGCCAGCAGCTTGGGATTAGCGGGGGTTGCAGATACGCAGTATTTT. Protein sequence: CASSLGLAGVADTQYF.